This T cell receptor beta chain was recorded in a study of T cells in lung cancer brain metastases. Looking at the study overall: Median interval between primary and brain metastasis samples was 300 to 450 days. Points from the study as a whole: Fragmented FFPE DNA may have left the infiltrating repertoire incompletely captured. Paired lesions shared few clones; most were lesion-specific (mean Morisita roughly 0.25).

TCRdb's table, derived via immunoSEQ multiplex PCR, lists solely in-frame clones and lacks some. The sample carries about 4,200 clones, roughly 90% recorded once. Tumor areas were macrodissected from 4 or 5 deparaffinized, unstained roughly 9.9 um sections guided by marked H&E slides. The CDR3 length is 19 residues. V shed 6 bases and J 3 bases; nucleotides not matched to a gene: 12. Germline lookup yields CDR1 SGHTA and CDR2 FQGNSA. Notes on this clone: Its antigen is not known.

The sequence was obtained from a man between 60 and 70 years old with non-small cell lung cancer. The chain has TRBV7-2 and TRBJ2-3; 16 nucleotides line up with TRBD2. The sample comprised tumor tissue from the primary lung tumor. CDR3 DNA: TGTGCCAGCAGTAGGGTTCCGGGACTAGCGGGGGGGCGGACAGATACGCAGTATTTT. The encoded protein is CASSRVPGLAGGRTDTQYF.